A selection of T cell receptor beta chains follows, all from one sample in a study of blood T cell repertoires in COVID-19. The table came from immunoSEQ multiplex PCR; TCRdb's copy has only in-frame clones and leaves some out. The data contain about 250,000 clones, approximately 88% of them seen just once; the ten biggest clones take up around 6.5%. Sequences were obtained from peripheral blood. These receptors were obtained from a woman younger than 45 with COVID-19, enrolled during active disease. Both conserved end residues are part of each CDR3. A D gene is named only where the DNA matches it firmly. Clone sizes are given selectively: once, few, many, or a class where the clone is expanded.

TRBV4-3	TRBJ2-1	NA	TRBD1	CASSHAYPIGQGRNEQFF	TGCGCCAGCAGCCATGCCTACCCCATCGGACAGGGAAGGAATGAGCAGTTCTTC
TRBV6-5	TRBJ1-3	NA	NA	CASRSLGGQGNTIYF	TGTGCCAGCAGAAGCCTAGGGGGACAAGGAAACACCATATATTTT
TRBV27	TRBJ2-1	NA	NA	CASSYGYLNEQFF	TGTGCCAGCAGTTACGGGTACCTCAATGAGCAGTTCTTC
TRBV30	TRBJ2-1	NA	TRBD2	CAWRVAGGPGEQFF	TGTGCCTGGAGAGTAGCGGGAGGGCCAGGTGAGCAGTTCTTC
TRBV3-1/TRBV3-2	TRBJ1-2	NA	TRBD1	CASSQEYGTDYGYTF	TGTGCCAGCAGCCAAGAATACGGGACAGACTATGGCTACACCTTC
TRBV15	TRBJ2-5	NA	TRBD2	CATSRLTSAQETQYF	TGTGCCACCAGCAGACTAACTAGCGCACAAGAGACCCAGTACTTC
TRBV10-3	TRBJ2-3	NA	NA	CAISDGRRETTDTQYF	TGTGCCATCAGTGATGGCCGCCGGGAGACCACAGATACGCAGTATTTT
TRBV19	TRBJ2-3	few	TRBD1	CASSTRGPGTDTQYF	TGTGCCAGTAGTACTAGGGGGCCCGGCACAGATACGCAGTATTTT
TRBV6-5	TRBJ2-4	NA	TRBD1	CASSYTRTGNNIQYF	TGTGCCAGCAGTTACACCCGGACAGGGAATAACATTCAGTACTTC
TRBV10-1	TRBJ2-4	NA	TRBD2	CASSPGLLAKNIQYF	TGCGCCAGCAGCCCGGGACTACTAGCCAAAAACATTCAGTACTTC
TRBV7-9	TRBJ1-4	once	NA	CASSLQGTSTNEKLFF	TGTGCCAGCAGCTTACAGGGGACCTCAACTAATGAAAAACTGTTTTTT
TRBV6-5	TRBJ1-4	NA	NA	CASTTPGTGEKLFF	TGTGCCAGCACAACCCCGGGAACGGGTGAAAAACTGTTTTTT
TRBV10-3	TRBJ2-2	once	TRBD2	CAISESASGNGELFF	TGTGCCATCAGTGAGTCGGCTAGCGGTAACGGGGAGCTGTTTTTT
TRBV7-2	TRBJ2-1	NA	NA	CASRPDSSSYNEQFF	TGTGCCAGCAGACCGGACAGTAGCTCCTACAATGAGCAGTTCTTC
TRBV5-4	TRBJ1-5	NA	NA	CASSLDRDQPQHF	TGTGCCAGCAGCTTGGACAGAGATCAGCCCCAGCATTTT
TRBV24-1	TRBJ2-3	NA	TRBD2	CATSLAGASTDTQYF	TGTGCCACCAGCCTAGCGGGGGCTAGCACAGATACGCAGTATTTT
TRBV7-8	TRBJ1-4	NA	TRBD1	CASSYGAGGGFGREKLFF	TGTGCCAGCAGCTACGGGGCAGGGGGCGGTTTTGGACGAGAAAAACTGTTTTTT
TRBV6-6	TRBJ2-3	NA	TRBD2	CASSPGGETDTQYF	TGTGCCAGCAGTCCCGGGGGGGAGACAGATACGCAGTATTTT
TRBV5-5	TRBJ1-5	NA	NA	CASSFQPGNQPQHF	TGTGCCAGCAGCTTCCAACCGGGCAATCAGCCCCAGCATTTT
TRBV5-5	TRBJ1-3	few	NA	CASSLSGTGNTIYF	TGTGCCAGCAGCTTGAGCGGGACGGGAAACACCATATATTTT
TRBV29-1	TRBJ1-2	once	NA	CSVDDRSYGYTF	TGCAGCGTTGACGACAGGAGCTATGGCTACACCTTC
TRBV7-2	TRBJ2-3	NA	NA	CASSWTASTDTQYF	TGTGCCAGCAGCTGGACTGCTAGCACAGATACGCAGTATTTT
TRBV7-9	TRBJ2-3	NA	NA	CASSWAGGTDTQYF	TGTGCCAGCAGCTGGGCAGGGGGCACAGATACGCAGTATTTT
TRBV4-3	TRBJ2-1	once	TRBD1	CASSQGLGQGGEQFF	TGCGCCAGCAGCCAAGGACTGGGACAGGGTGGTGAGCAGTTCTTC
TRBV2	TRBJ2-3	NA	NA	CASSAGWAGDSTDTQYF	TGTGCCAGCAGTGCCGGTTGGGCAGGGGATAGCACAGATACGCAGTATTTT
TRBV19	TRBJ2-3	NA	TRBD1	CASSMGDRGPTDTQYF	TGTGCCAGTAGTATGGGGGACAGGGGGCCAACAGATACGCAGTATTTT
TRBV5-1	TRBJ2-1	NA	TRBD2	CASSLAGRGLSYNEQFF	TGCGCCAGCAGCTTGGCCGGGAGGGGTCTATCCTACAATGAGCAGTTCTTC
TRBV19	TRBJ2-4	NA	NA	CASSIVSRARSGNIQYF	TGTGCCAGTAGTATAGTATCGCGCGCCAGATCGGGGAACATTCAGTACTTC